The entry below describes one TCR beta chain. Its antigen is still unknown. At one boundary the junction diverges from the germline segment, which might be a read error. Both RNA and DNA were isolated together from approximately 22-30 mg of bulk tissue that had not been sorted. Through surgical resection, the patients' primary liver carcinoma was treated. Viable tumor cell content exceeded 75% in every tumor sample. The CDR3 consists of 13 residues. CDR1 and CDR2 from the germline V gene are GTSNPN and SVGIG (reference sequence). The authors made TCR beta cDNA from around 500 ng total RNA with a constant-region primer. Slightly modified ARM-PCR, run as three nested multiplex PCR rounds, produced the TCR beta libraries. Rounds one and two of PCR, each of roughly 10 cycles, were primed with TRBV1-TRBV30 forward primers and a C-beta reverse primer. TCRdb itself ran the multiplex PCR reads through MiXCR, one entry per CDR3 protein. This sample yields approximately 110,000 distinct CDR3 sequences, of which around two thirds are seen a single time; around 9.3% belongs to the top ten.

The sample originates from a study of tumor-infiltrating lymphocytes in primary liver carcinoma. The overall study: There were roughly 3.5 to 7.5 million productive TCRbeta reads per sample, a yield similar across tissue types. Overall study results and limits: Pairs comparing tumor with adjacent tissue or blood overlapped less than pairs drawn from tumor regions.

J is TRBJ1-2 and V is TRBV30; D gene uncertain. The material sequenced was liver tumor tissue from sampling region 1. The subset: tumor region T1, superior pole. The source of this sequence is a woman in her sixties or seventies with primary liver carcinoma and hepatitis B virus infection. CDR3: CVWSVTRTGGYTF. The CDR3 region has the DNA TGTGTCTGGAGTGTAACCAGGACGGGGGGCTACACCTTC. Full variable domain (outside the CDR3, taken from reference TRBV30 and TRBJ1-2): SQTIHQWPATLVQPVGSPLSLECTVEGTSNPNLYWYRQAAGRGLQLLFYSVGIGQISSEVPQNLSASRPQDRQFILSSKKLLLSDSGFYLCVWSVTRTGGYTFGSGTRLTVV.